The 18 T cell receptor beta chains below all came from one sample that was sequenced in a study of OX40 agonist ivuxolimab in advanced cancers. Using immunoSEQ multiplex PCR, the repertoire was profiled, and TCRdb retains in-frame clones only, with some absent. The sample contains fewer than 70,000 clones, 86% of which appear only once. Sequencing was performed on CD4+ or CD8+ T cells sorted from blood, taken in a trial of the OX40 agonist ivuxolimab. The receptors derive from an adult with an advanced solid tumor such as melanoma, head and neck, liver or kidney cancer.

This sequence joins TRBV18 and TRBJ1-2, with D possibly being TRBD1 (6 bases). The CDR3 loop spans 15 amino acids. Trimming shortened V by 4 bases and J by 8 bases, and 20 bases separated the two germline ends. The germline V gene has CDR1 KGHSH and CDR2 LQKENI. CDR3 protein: CASSLLPGTSSGYTF. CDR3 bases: TGTGCCAGCTCACTGCTACCCGGGACATCGAGCGGCTACACCTTC.

The CDR3 loop is CASSLARAGTEQFF. The CDR3 DNA follows: TGTGCCAGCAGCTTAGCTCGAGCGGGGACTGAGCAGTTCTTC. The chain employs TRBV11-2 and TRBJ2-1, with 7 nucleotides matching TRBD2. V was pared by 1 base and J by 9 bases, with 6 bases of the junction left unmatched. The germline CDR1 and CDR2 sequences are SGHAT and FQNNGV. The CDR3 is made up of 14 amino acids.

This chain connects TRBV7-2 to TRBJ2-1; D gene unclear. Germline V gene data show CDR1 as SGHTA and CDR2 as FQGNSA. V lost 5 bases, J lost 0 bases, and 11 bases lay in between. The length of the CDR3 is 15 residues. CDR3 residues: CASSTGLSSYNEQFF. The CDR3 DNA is TGTGCCAGCAGCACGGGCCTTAGCTCCTACAATGAGCAGTTCTTC.

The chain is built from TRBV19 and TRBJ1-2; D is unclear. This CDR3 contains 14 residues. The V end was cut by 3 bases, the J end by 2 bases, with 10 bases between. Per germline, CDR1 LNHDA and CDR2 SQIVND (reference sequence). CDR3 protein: CASSMAQVNYGYTF. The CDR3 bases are TGTGCCAGTAGTATGGCCCAGGTGAACTATGGCTACACCTTC. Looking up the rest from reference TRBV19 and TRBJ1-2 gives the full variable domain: DGGITQSPKYLFRKEGQNVTLSCEQNLNHDAMYWYRQDPGQGLRLIYYSQIVNDFQKGDIAEGYSVSREKKESFPLTVTSAQKNPTAFYLCASSMAQVNYGYTFGSGTRLTVV.

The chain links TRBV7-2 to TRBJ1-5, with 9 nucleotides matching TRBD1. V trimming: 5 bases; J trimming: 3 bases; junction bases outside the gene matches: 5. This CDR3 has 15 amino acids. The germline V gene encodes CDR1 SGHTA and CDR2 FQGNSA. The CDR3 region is CASSARTGANQPQHF. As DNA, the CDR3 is TGTGCCAGCAGCGCCCGGACAGGGGCCAATCAGCCCCAGCATTTT.

CDR3 sequence reads: CASSLGPGTSDTQYF. The CDR3, as DNA: TGTGCCAGCAGCTTGGGGCCCGGGACATCAGATACGCAGTATTTT. The chain joins TRBV5-8 to TRBJ2-3; tentative D call: TRBD1 (6 bases). Germline CDR1 is SGHTS and CDR2 is YDEGEE. This CDR3 is built from 15 residues. V lost 0 bases and J 4 bases, leaving 12 bases between the germline ends.

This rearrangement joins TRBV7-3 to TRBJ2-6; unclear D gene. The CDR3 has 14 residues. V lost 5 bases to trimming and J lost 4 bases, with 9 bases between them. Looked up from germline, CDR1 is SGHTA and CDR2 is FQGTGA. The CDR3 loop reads CASSPWEGANVLTF. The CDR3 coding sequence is TGTGCCAGCAGCCCATGGGAAGGGGCCAACGTCCTGACTTTC.

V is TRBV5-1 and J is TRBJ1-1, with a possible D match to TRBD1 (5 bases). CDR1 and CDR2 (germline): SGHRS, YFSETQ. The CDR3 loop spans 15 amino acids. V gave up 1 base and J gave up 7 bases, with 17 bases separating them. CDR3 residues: CASSLRLGQGLEAFF. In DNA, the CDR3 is TGCGCCAGCAGCTTGAGATTAGGCCAGGGCCTTGAAGCTTTCTTT.

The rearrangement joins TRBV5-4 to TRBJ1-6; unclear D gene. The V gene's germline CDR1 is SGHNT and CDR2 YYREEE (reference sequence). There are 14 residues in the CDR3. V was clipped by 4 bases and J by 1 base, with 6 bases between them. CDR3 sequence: CASSVESYNSPLHF. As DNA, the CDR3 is TGTGCCAGCAGCGTTGAGTCCTATAATTCACCCCTCCACTTT. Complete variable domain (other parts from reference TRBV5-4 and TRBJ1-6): ETGVTQSPTHLIKTRGQQVTLRCSSQSGHNTVSWYQQALGQGPQFIFQYYREEENGRGNFPPRFSGLQFPNYSSELNVNALELDDSALYLCASSVESYNSPLHFGNGTRLTVT.

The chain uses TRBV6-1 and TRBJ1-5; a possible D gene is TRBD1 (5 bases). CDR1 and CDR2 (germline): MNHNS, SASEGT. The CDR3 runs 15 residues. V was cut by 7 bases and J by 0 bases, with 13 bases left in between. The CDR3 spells CASTYSRGSNQPQHF. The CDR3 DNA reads TGTGCCAGCACCTATAGTAGGGGTAGCAATCAGCCCCAGCATTTT.

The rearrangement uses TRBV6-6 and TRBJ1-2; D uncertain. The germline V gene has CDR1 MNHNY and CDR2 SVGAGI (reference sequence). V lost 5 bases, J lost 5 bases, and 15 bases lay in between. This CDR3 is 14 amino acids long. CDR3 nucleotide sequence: TGTGCCAGCAGTCCGCCGGGCCGAAGTTATGGCTACACCTTC. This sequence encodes CASSPPGRSYGYTF.

The CDR3 DNA reads TGTGCCAGCAGCCTGATACAGGGGGCGGAATCACCCCTCCACTTT. Translated: CASSLIQGAESPLHF. This chain connects TRBV27 to TRBJ1-6; 9 bases are shared with TRBD1. Germline V gene lookup returns CDR1 MNHEY and CDR2 SMNVEV (reference sequence). There are 15 residues in the CDR3. The V segment lost 6 bases and the J segment 10 bases; nucleotides outside the gene matches: 10.

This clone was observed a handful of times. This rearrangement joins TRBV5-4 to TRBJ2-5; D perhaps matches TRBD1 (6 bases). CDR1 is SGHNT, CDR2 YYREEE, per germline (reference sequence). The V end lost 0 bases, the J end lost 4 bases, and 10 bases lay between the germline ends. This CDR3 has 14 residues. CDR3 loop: CASSLDGQIETQYF. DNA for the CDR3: TGTGCCAGCAGCTTGGATGGACAGATAGAGACCCAGTACTTC.

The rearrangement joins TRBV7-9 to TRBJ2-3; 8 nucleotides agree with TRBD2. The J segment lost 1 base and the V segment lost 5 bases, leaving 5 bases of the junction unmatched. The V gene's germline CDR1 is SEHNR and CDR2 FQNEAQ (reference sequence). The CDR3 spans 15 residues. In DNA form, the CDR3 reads TGTGCCAGCAGCCGTACTAGCGGCCGCACAGATACGCAGTATTTT. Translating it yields CASSRTSGRTDTQYF.

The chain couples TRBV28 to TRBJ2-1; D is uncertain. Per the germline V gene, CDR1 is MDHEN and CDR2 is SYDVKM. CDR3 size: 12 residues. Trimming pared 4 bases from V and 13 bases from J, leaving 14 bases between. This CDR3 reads CASSSSVGKQFF. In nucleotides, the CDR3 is TGTGCCAGCAGTTCTTCTGTGGGGAAACAGTTCTTC.

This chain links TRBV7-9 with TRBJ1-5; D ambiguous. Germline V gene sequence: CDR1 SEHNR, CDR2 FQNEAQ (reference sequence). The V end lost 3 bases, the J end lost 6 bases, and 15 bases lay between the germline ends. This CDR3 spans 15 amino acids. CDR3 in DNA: TGTGCCAGCAGCTTTGCGGAAGTAGCGGGTCAGCCCCAGCATTTT. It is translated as CASSFAEVAGQPQHF.

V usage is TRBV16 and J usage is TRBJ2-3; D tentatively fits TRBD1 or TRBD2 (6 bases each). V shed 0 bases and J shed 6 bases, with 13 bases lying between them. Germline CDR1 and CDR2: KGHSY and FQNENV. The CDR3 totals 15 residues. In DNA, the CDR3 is TGTGCCAGCAGCCAATCTGGGGGCGCGGGGGATACGCAGTATTTT. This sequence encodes CASSQSGGAGDTQYF.

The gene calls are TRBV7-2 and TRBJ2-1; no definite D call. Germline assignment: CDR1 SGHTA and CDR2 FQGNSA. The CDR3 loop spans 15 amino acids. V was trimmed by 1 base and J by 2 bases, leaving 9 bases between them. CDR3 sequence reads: CASSLDRAAYNEQFF. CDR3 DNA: TGTGCCAGCAGCTTAGATCGGGCGGCCTACAATGAGCAGTTCTTC.